A selection of T cell receptor beta chains follows, all from one sample in a study of tumor and adjacent non-tumor tissue in lung cancer. TCRdb itself ran the multiplex PCR reads through MiXCR, one entry per CDR3 protein. The sample carries 80,000 to 130,000 distinct CDR3 sequences, 50% to 70% recorded once. Sequencing was performed on distant non-tumor lung tissue. The receptor source for this set is a man younger than 45 with non-small cell lung cancer. CDR3s include the opening cysteine and the closing phenylalanine or tryptophan. Fields, in order: V gene, D gene, clone size, J gene, CDR3 protein, CDR3 DNA. A D gene is named only where the DNA matches it firmly. Size tells how often a clone was seen (once, few, many) or the class of an expanded clone, and some rows leave it out.

V: TRBV29-1
D: TRBD2
size: -
J: TRBJ2-3
CDR3: CSVEDPTSDYFDPTDTQYF
DNA: TGCAGCGTTGAAGATCCAACTAGCGATTATTTCGACCCCACAGATACGCAGTATTTT

V: TRBV20-1
D: -
size: -
J: TRBJ2-1
CDR3: CSVRRASYNEQFF
DNA: TGCAGTGTTAGGAGGGCTTCCTACAATGAGCAGTTCTTC

V: TRBV29-1
D: -
size: -
J: TRBJ1-2
CDR3: CSVDVAGAIGGYTF
DNA: TGCAGCGTTGATGTGGCAGGGGCGATCGGAGGCTACACCTTC

V: TRBV20-1
D: -
size: few
J: TRBJ2-4
CDR3: CSARTSDSYIQYF
DNA: TGCAGTGCTCGGACGTCGGACAGTTACATTCAGTACTTC

V: TRBV12-3/TRBV12-4
D: -
size: few
J: TRBJ2-3
CDR3: CASSFFSDTQYF
DNA: TGTGCTAGCAGTTTCTTTTCAGATACGCAGTATTTT

V: TRBV5-4
D: TRBD1
size: few
J: TRBJ1-5
CDR3: CASSFDRDQPQHF
DNA: TGTGCCAGCAGCTTCGACAGGGATCAGCCCCAGCATTTT

V: TRBV20-1
D: -
size: once
J: TRBJ1-5
CDR3: CSAIRSRGELMDQPQHF
DNA: TGCAGTGCCATCCGTTCGAGGGGCGAACTTATGGATCAGCCCCAGCATTTT

V: TRBV29-1
D: -
size: -
J: TRBJ2-7
CDR3: CCVEGAIYGCKYEQYF
DNA: -

V: TRBV11-2
D: -
size: -
J: TRBJ2-1
CDR3: CASSSREGGTEEFF
DNA: TGTGCCAGCAGCTCCCGCGAGGGAGGCACTGAGGAGTTCTTC

V: TRBV7-3
D: -
size: -
J: TRBJ1-2
CDR3: CASSPTGSAYGYTF
DNA: TGTGCCAGCAGCCCCACAGGGTCCGCTTATGGCTACACCTTC

V: TRBV12-5
D: -
size: -
J: TRBJ2-2
CDR3: CASGTTDWNIGELFF
DNA: TGTGCTAGTGGTACTACGGACTGGAACATCGGGGAACTGTTTTTT

V: TRBV6-1
D: -
size: many
J: TRBJ1-5
CDR3: CASMRTHNQPQHF
DNA: TGTGCCAGCATGAGGACACACAATCAGCCCCAGCATTTT

V: TRBV5-6
D: TRBD2
size: many
J: TRBJ2-1
CDR3: CASSLGLAAHNEQFF
DNA: TGTGCCAGCAGCTTGGGCCTAGCGGCCCACAATGAGCAGTTCTTC

V: TRBV20-1
D: -
size: -
J: TRBJ2-1
CDR3: CSTTDNGSPYNEQFF
DNA: TGCAGTACTACCGATAACGGGAGTCCCTACAATGAGCAGTTCTTC

V: TRBV11-2
D: -
size: -
J: TRBJ1-4
CDR3: CASNPARYEKLFF
DNA: TGTGCCAGCAACCCAGCCCGATATGAAAAACTGTTTTTT

V: TRBV11-3
D: -
size: -
J: TRBJ2-1
CDR3: CASSPTSRRRGNEQIF
DNA: TGTGCCAGCAGCCCCACTAGTCGGCGCCGGGGCAATGAGCAGATCTTC

V: TRBV6-2/TRBV6-3
D: TRBD1
size: many
J: TRBJ1-4
CDR3: CASSYSGTGHPAAEKLFF
DNA: TGTGCCAGCAGTTACTCCGGGACAGGGCACCCAGCAGCCGAAAAACTGTTTTTT

V: TRBV5-1
D: TRBD2
size: -
J: TRBJ2-7
CDR3: CASSLTGTSTREQYF
DNA: TGCGCCAGCAGCCTGACCGGGACTAGCACGAGGGAGCAGTACTTC

V: TRBV12-3/TRBV12-4
D: -
size: many
J: TRBJ1-4
CDR3: CASSPSLTNEKLFF
DNA: TGTGCCAGCAGCCCTTCCCTTACTAATGAAAAACTGTTTTTT

V: TRBV2
D: -
size: -
J: TRBJ2-5
CDR3: CASRRSAGEGETQYF
DNA: TGTGCCAGCAGGCGGTCGGCAGGGGAAGGTGAGACCCAGTACTTC

V: TRBV6-5
D: -
size: -
J: TRBJ1-2
CDR3: CASKSGGAEGAHGYTF
DNA: TGTGCCAGCAAAAGTGGAGGCGCGGAGGGTGCGCATGGCTACACCTTC

V: TRBV20-1
D: -
size: -
J: TRBJ1-1
CDR3: CSARRHWSASTEAFF
DNA: TGCAGTGCTAGAAGACATTGGTCAGCAAGCACTGAAGCTTTCTTT

V: TRBV11-1
D: -
size: -
J: TRBJ2-7
CDR3: CTSSVSSLHEQHF
DNA: TGTACCAGCAGCGTGTCGAGTTTACACGAGCAGCACTTC

V: TRBV29-1
D: -
size: -
J: TRBJ2-7
CDR3: CSVLVGERDSYEQYF
DNA: TGCAGTGTCCTGGTGGGGGAGAGGGACTCCTACGAGCAGTACTTC

V: TRBV30
D: -
size: -
J: TRBJ1-5
CDR3: CAWSPSAGQPQHF
DNA: TGTGCCTGGAGCCCGTCAGCTGGTCAGCCCCAGCATTTT

V: TRBV29-1
D: -
size: once
J: TRBJ1-2
CDR3: CSTSDSRMFGYSF
DNA: TGCAGCACTTCGGACAGTCGGATGTTTGGCTACTCCTTC

V: TRBV11-2
D: TRBD1
size: -
J: TRBJ2-7
CDR3: CASSPGQGAYEQYF
DNA: TGTGCCAGCAGCCCAGGACAGGGGGCCTACGAGCAGTACTTC

V: TRBV12-3/TRBV12-4
D: -
size: -
J: TRBJ2-7
CDR3: CASRFYVGGEQYF
DNA: TGTGCCAGCAGATTCTACGTCGGTGGGGAGCAGTACTTT

V: TRBV12-3/TRBV12-4
D: -
size: once
J: TRBJ1-1
CDR3: CASTLRGGGIEAFF
DNA: TGTGCCAGCACTCTTCGGGGGGGAGGCATTGAAGCCTTCTTT

V: TRBV4-1
D: TRBD1
size: -
J: TRBJ1-1
CDR3: CASIPRQGNTEAFF
DNA: TGCGCCAGCATCCCTAGACAGGGGAACACCGAAGCTTTCTTT

V: TRBV20-1
D: -
size: -
J: TRBJ2-7
CDR3: CSARVPSLAYEQYF
DNA: TGCAGTGCTAGAGTACCCAGTCTCGCCTACGAGCAGTACTTC

V: TRBV11-3
D: TRBD2
size: -
J: TRBJ2-3
CDR3: CACSLGVAGAIPSTDTQYF
DNA: TGTGCCTGCAGCTTAGGAGTTGCGGGAGCGATACCCAGCACGGATACGCAGTATTTT

V: TRBV20-1
D: -
size: once
J: TRBJ2-1
CDR3: CSALTGTGVLREQIF
DNA: TGCAGTGCCCTGACCGGGACTGGCGTTCTCCGTGAGCAGATCTTC

V: TRBV7-2
D: -
size: -
J: TRBJ2-5
CDR3: CASSPAGETQYF
DNA: TGTGCCAGCAGCCCCGCCGGAGAGACCCAGTACTTC

V: TRBV4-3
D: -
size: many
J: TRBJ2-5
CDR3: CASSQDSAGGTRRVGVTQYF
DNA: TGCGCCAGCAGCCAAGATTCGGCAGGGGGGACTAGGCGTGTCGGTGTGACCCAGTACTTC

V: TRBV12-3/TRBV12-4
D: -
size: -
J: TRBJ1-1
CDR3: CASSLIIMGGTEACF
DNA: TGTGCCAGCAGTTTAATAATAATGGGAGGCACTGAAGCTTGCTTT

V: TRBV11-2
D: -
size: -
J: TRBJ2-7
CDR3: CASNLDARVLYF
DNA: TGTGCCAGCAACTTAGACGCGCGAGTGCTGTACTTC

V: TRBV4-1
D: TRBD1
size: many
J: TRBJ1-1
CDR3: CASSQGQGGGTEAFF
DNA: TGCGCCAGCAGCCAAGGACAGGGGGGGGGAACTGAAGCTTTCTTT

V: TRBV11-1
D: -
size: few
J: TRBJ2-7
CDR3: CASSPPGTAYDQYF
DNA: TGTGCCAGCAGCCCCCCGGGAACAGCCTACGATCAGTACTTC

V: TRBV4-2
D: TRBD2
size: -
J: TRBJ2-5
CDR3: CASSRLPGLSEETQYF
DNA: TGTGCCAGCAGCCGCCTTCCGGGACTATCGGAAGAGACCCAGTACTTC

V: TRBV20-1
D: TRBD1
size: -
J: TRBJ2-2
CDR3: CSAGPSTGGPGELVF
DNA: TGCAGTGCTGGCCCCTCGACAGGGGGCCCCGGGGAGTTGGTTTTT

V: TRBV11-2
D: -
size: -
J: TRBJ1-2
CDR3: CASSLGRRTGYTF
DNA: TGTGCCAGCAGCTTAGGTCGACGAACTGGCTACACCTTC